The entry that follows covers one TCR beta chain sequence. This record belongs to a study of control samples from healthy donors and cancer patients. The repertoire was sequenced with immunoSEQ multiplex PCR; TCRdb's copy has only in-frame clones and lacks some. Counted here are approximately 74,000 clones, approximately 94% occurring once; the ten biggest clones make up around 2.8%. The sample was blood. This TCR was recovered from a woman aged 25 to 39 in good health.

DNA of the CDR3: TGTGCCACCAGCAGAGGAGCGGTCCAAGAGACCCAGTACTTC. It is translated as CATSRGAVQETQYF. V usage is TRBV15 and J usage is TRBJ2-5; TRBD2 is a possible D gene (5 bases). The CDR3 has 14 residues. Trimming stripped 1 base from V and 1 base from J, with 7 bases between. Germline CDR1 LNHNV, CDR2 YYDKDF (reference sequence). Full variable domain (remainder filled in from reference TRBV15 and TRBJ2-5): DAMVIQNPRYQVTQFGKPVTLSCSQTLNHNVMYWYQQKSSQAPKLLFHYYDKDFNNEADTPDNFQSRRPNTSFCFLDIRSPGLGDTAMYLCATSRGAVQETQYFGPGTRLLVL.